The TCR beta chain under discussion was sequenced for a study of PD-L1 blockade in urothelial cancer. Study in general: At 3 weeks after treatment start (second dose) and again at 6 weeks, blood was analyzed. A median blood sample held 141,255 T cells and more than 80,000 unique TCRs.

Stated time point: pretreatment peripheral blood. The germline gives CDR1 ENHRY, CDR2 SYGVKD. This CDR3 contains 15 residues. V lost 4 bases, J lost 1 base, and 4 bases stayed unmatched. Only in-frame clones appear in the TCRdb table, and some are missing; sequencing was by immunoSEQ multiplex PCR. The table shows some 87,000 clones, with around nine tenths occurring only once. The chain links TRBV10-3 to TRBJ2-3; 8 bases fit TRBD2. The source of this sequence is a man aged 55 to 69 with urothelial cancer. The source was PBMCs, collected around atezolizumab (anti-PD-L1) treatment. The chain's CDR3 is CAISGGGPGTDTQYF. CDR3 sequence (DNA): TGTGCCATCAGTGGCGGGGGGCCGGGCACAGATACGCAGTATTTT.